Listed below are T cell receptor beta chains from one sample, sequenced in a study of Graves' ophthalmopathy and Graves' hyperthyroidism. TCRdb fed the multiplex PCR reads into MiXCR, producing one record per CDR3 protein. The repertoire holds roughly 600,000 distinct CDR3 sequences, less than 40% seen once, with roughly 4% in the top ten. Input material: peripheral blood or thyroid tissue (not recorded which). The source of these receptors is an adult man with Graves' hyperthyroidism. Each CDR3 is given with its conserved first and last residue. Some rows mark clone size as missing; the rest say once, few, many or name a class of expanded clone.

J gene: TRBJ2-5; V gene: TRBV6-5; clone size: .; CDR3 protein: CASSEGRNQETQYF
J gene: TRBJ2-7; V gene: TRBV7-3; clone size: many; CDR3 protein: CASSAEQGREQYF
J gene: TRBJ2-3; V gene: TRBV30; clone size: .; CDR3 protein: CAWSGGTGGYADTQYF
J gene: TRBJ2-7; V gene: TRBV25-1; clone size: .; CDR3 protein: CASLGGGNVYEQYF
J gene: TRBJ2-5; V gene: TRBV6-1; clone size: few; CDR3 protein: CASSGTGGMETQYF
J gene: TRBJ1-1; V gene: TRBV27; clone size: .; CDR3 protein: CASRTGRPGRLFTEAFF
J gene: TRBJ1-4; V gene: TRBV7-2; clone size: once; CDR3 protein: CASSPRREGF
J gene: TRBJ2-5; V gene: TRBV6-1; clone size: .; CDR3 protein: CASSENRPQETQYF
J gene: TRBJ2-6; V gene: TRBV27; clone size: few; CDR3 protein: CASSFGAAGANVLTF
J gene: TRBJ1-3; V gene: TRBV20-1; clone size: many; CDR3 protein: CSAPEGGPGNTIYF
J gene: TRBJ2-7; V gene: TRBV20-1; clone size: .; CDR3 protein: CSARYPRVYEQYF
J gene: TRBJ2-2; V gene: TRBV6-6; clone size: many; CDR3 protein: CASRRGELFF